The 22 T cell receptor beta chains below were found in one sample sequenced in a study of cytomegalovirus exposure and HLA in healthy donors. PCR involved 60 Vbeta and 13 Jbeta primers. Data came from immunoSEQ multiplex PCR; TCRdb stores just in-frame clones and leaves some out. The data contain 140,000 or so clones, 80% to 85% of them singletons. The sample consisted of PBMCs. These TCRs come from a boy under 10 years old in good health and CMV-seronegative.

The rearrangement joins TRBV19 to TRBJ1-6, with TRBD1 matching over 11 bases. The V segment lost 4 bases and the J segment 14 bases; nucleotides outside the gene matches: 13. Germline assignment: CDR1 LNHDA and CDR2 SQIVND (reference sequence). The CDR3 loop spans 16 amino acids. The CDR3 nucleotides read TGTGCCAGTAGTACCCTCGGGACAGGGGGTCGGGGCGCCCTCCACTTT. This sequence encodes CASSTLGTGGRGALHF.

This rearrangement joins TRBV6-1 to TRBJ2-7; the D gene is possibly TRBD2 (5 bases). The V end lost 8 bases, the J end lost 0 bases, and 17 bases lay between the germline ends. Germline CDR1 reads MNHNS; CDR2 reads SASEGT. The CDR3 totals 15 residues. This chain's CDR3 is CASGLKAEASYEQYF. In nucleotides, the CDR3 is TGTGCCAGCGGATTAAAAGCGGAGGCCTCCTACGAGCAGTACTTC.

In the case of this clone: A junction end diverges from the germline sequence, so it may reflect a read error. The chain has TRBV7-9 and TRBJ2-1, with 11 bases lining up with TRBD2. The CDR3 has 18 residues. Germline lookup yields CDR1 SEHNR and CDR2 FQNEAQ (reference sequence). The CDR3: CSSSSLRIAGGPGDEQFF. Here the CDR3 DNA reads TGTTCCAGCAGCTCCCTCAGAATAGCGGGAGGGCCCGGCGATGAGCAGTTCTTC.

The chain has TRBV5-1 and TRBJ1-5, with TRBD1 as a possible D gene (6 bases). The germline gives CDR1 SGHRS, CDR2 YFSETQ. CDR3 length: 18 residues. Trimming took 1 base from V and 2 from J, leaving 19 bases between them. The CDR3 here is CASSLPPGQLLGNQPQHF. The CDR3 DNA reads TGCGCCAGCAGCTTGCCCCCCGGACAGCTTCTGGGCAATCAGCCCCAGCATTTT.

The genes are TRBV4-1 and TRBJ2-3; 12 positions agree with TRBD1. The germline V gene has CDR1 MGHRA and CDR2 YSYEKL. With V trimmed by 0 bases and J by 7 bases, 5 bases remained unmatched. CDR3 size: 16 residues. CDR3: CASSQDPGQGAYTQYF. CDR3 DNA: TGCGCCAGCAGCCAAGATCCGGGACAGGGGGCATATACGCAGTATTTT.

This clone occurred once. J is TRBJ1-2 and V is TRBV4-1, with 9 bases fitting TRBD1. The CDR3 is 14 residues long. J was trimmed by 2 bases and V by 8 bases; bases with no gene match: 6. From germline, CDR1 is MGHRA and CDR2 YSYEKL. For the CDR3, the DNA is TGCGCCAGCTACGGGACAGGGAGCAACTATGGCTACACCTTC. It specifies CASYGTGSNYGYTF.

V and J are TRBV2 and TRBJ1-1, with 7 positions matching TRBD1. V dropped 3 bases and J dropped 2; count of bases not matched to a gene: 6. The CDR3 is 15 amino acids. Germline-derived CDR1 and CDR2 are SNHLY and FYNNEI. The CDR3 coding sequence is TGTGCCAGCAGTGATAAGGGACAGTTTAACACTGAAGCTTTCTTT. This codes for CASSDKGQFNTEAFF.

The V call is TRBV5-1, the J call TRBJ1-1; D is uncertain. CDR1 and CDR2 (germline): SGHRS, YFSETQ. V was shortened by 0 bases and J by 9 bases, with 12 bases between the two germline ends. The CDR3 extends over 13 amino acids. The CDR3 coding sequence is TGCGCCAGCAGCTTGGAAACGCCAACTCAAGCTTTCTTT. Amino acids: CASSLETPTQAFF.

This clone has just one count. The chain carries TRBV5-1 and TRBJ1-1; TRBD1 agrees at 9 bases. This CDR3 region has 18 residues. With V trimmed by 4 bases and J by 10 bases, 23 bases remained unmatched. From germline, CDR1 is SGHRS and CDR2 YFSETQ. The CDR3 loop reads CASSGTGTGWLARRIAFF. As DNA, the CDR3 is TGCGCCAGCAGCGGTACCGGGACAGGGTGGTTGGCTCGTCGTATAGCTTTCTTT.

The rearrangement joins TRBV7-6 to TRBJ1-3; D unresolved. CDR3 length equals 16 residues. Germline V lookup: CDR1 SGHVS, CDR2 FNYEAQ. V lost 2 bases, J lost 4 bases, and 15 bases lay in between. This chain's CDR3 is CASSLLLNTDGNTIYF. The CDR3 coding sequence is TGTGCCAGCAGCTTATTACTGAATACAGACGGAAACACCATATATTTT.

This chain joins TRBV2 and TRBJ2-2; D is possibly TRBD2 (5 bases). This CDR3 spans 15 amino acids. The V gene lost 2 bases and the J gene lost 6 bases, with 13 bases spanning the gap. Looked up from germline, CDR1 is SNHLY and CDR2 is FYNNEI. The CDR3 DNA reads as TGTGCCAGCAGTGAATTCGGGGAGTGGGCCGGGGAGCTGTTTTTT. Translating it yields CASSEFGEWAGELFF.

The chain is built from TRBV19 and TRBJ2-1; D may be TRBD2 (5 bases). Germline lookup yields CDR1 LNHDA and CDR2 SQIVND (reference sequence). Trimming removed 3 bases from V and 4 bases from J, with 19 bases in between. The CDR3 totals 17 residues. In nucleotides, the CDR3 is TGTGCCAGTAGTATCCCGCATCGAGGGAGATTGTACAATGAGCAGTTCTTC. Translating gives CASSIPHRGRLYNEQFF.

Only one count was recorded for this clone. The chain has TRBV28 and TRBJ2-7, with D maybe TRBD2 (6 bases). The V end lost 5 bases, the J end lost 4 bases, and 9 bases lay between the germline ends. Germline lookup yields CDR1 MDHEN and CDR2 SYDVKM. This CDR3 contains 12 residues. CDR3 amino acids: CASSRDSYEQYF. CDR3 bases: TGTGCCAGCAGTCGGGACTCATACGAGCAGTACTTC.

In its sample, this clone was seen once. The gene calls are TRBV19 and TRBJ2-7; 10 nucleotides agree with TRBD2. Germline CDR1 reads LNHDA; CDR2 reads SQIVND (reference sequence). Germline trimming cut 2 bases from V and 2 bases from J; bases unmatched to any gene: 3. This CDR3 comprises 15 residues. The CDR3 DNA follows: TGTGCCAGTAGTATATCCAGCGGGAGGGCCTACGAGCAGTACTTC. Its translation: CASSISSGRAYEQYF.

The CDR3 protein is CASFEGGVRANYGYTF. CDR3 nucleotide sequence: TGTGCCAGCTTCGAAGGGGGGGTACGGGCTAACTATGGCTACACCTTC. The chain links TRBV5-4 to TRBJ1-2; a weak D match, TRBD1 (6 bases). This CDR3 is 16 amino acids long. Trimming cost V 7 bases and J 0 bases, with 19 bases left between them. Germline CDR1 reads SGHNT; CDR2 reads YYREEE (reference sequence).

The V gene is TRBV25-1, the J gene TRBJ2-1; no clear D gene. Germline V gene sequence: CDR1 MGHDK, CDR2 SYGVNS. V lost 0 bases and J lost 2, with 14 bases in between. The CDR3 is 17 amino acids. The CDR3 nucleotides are TGTGCCAGCAGTGAATACCCCCCCAGTACGCCCTACAATGAGCAGTTCTTC. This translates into CASSEYPPSTPYNEQFF.

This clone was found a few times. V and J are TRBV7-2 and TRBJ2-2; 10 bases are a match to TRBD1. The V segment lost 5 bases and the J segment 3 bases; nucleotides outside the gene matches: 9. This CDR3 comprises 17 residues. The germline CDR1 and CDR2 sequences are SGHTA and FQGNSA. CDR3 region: CASSARGTGDDTGELFF. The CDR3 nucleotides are TGTGCCAGCAGCGCCCGGGGGACAGGGGACGACACCGGGGAGCTGTTTTTT.

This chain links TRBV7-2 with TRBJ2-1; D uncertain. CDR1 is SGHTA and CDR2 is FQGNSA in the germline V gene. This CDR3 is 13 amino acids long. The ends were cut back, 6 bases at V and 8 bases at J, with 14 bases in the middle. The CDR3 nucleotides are TGTGCCAGCAGTCTCATAGCCAGCGATGAGCAGTTCTTC. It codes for CASSLIASDEQFF.

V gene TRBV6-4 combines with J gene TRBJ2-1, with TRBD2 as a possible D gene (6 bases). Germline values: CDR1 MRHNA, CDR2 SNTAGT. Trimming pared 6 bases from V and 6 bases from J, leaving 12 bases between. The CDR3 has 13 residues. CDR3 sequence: CASSLDGGNEQFF. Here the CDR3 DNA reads TGTGCCAGCAGCCTAGACGGGGGCAATGAGCAGTTCTTC.

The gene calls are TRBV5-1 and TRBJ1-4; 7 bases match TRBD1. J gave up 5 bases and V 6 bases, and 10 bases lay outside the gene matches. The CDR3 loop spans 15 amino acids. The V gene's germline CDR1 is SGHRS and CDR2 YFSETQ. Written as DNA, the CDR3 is TGCGCCAGCAAGGTAGGGGGCGGCTACAATGAAAAACTGTTTTTT. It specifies CASKVGGGYNEKLFF.

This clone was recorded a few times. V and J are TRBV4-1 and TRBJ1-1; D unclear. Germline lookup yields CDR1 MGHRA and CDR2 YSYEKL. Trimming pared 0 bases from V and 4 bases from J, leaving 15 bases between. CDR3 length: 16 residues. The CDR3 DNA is TGCGCCAGCAGCCAAGATCAACCTAGATTCCCCACTGAAGCTTTCTTT. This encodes CASSQDQPRFPTEAFF.

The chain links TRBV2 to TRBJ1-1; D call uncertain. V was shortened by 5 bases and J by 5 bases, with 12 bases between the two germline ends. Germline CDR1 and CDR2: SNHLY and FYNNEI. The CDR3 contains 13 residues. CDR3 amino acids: CASSQEVRTEAFF. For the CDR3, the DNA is TGTGCCAGCAGTCAGGAGGTTAGGACTGAAGCTTTCTTT.